This T cell receptor beta chain emerged from a study of T cells after yellow fever vaccination. Study-wide results and limits: Booster samples showed a return of most primary-vaccination clones (under 97% CD4, 80% to 90% CD8). It was a small share of clonotypes that appeared in both CD4 and CD8 compartments. Abundant clonotypes from the bulk population could get into FACS-sorted repertoires as contaminants.

5'RACE template switching generated TCR cDNA, adding a universal primer site and UMIs. MiXCR was run by TCRdb on the 5' RACE reads, yielding one entry per CDR3 protein. The table includes tens of thousands of distinct CDR3 sequences, about 6.6% detected once. Germline lookup yields CDR1 SGHDT and CDR2 YYEEEE. The CDR3 runs 14 residues. V lost 3 bases and J lost 5, with 12 bases in between. This clonotype has at least ten counts. This chain joins TRBV5-6 and TRBJ1-5, with unresolved D. Sequenced material: CD8+ T cells not binding an NS4B(214-222) dextramer, sorted from PBMCs, taken 45 days after the first yellow fever vaccination. The TCR sequence derives from a man between 18 and 29 years old who received the YFV17D yellow fever vaccine. Here the CDR3 reads CASSSDTLDQPQHF. The CDR3 nucleotides are TGTGCCAGCAGCTCAGACACTTTAGATCAGCCCCAGCATTTT.